Described below is a single TCR beta chain sequence and its context. This entry comes from a study of blood T cell repertoires in COVID-19. Study summary: PBMCs, B-cell-depleted T cells, or T cells were the source of the cDNA or gDNA that made up the material.

In the original processing: Using reference gene primer amplification, nucleated cell counts were estimated. TCRdb keeps only in-frame clones here, not all; method: immunoSEQ multiplex PCR. The V and J calls and clone size come from that table; D and trimming were worked out from the DNA. Of roughly 400,000 clones detected, approximately 90% appear once; the ten largest clones hold just over 0.85%. Trimming took 7 bases from V and 10 from J; bases not matched to a gene: 16. Per the germline V gene, CDR1 is LNHDA and CDR2 is SQIVND (reference sequence). The CDR3 has 16 residues. Study members were between about 18 and 90 years old and lived in 24 US regions.

This chain links TRBV19 with TRBJ1-6, with 7 bases lining up with TRBD1. The receptor was isolated from a woman aged 40 to 55 who had been exposed to COVID-19. Sequencing was done on a sample of PBMCs or T cells enriched from blood (not recorded which). The CDR3 loop is CASTATWTGKESPLHF. CDR3 DNA: TGTGCCAGTACCGCAACCTGGACAGGAAAGGAGTCACCCCTCCACTTT.